This paragraph covers one TCR beta chain sequence. The specificity of this receptor is unknown. This may stem from a read error, because a much larger clone lies one nucleotide away. Because the CDR3's place on the DNA is in doubt, the DNA is left out and the CDR3 is given as listed by TCRdb. The source of the sample is a study of T-cell memory formation after mild COVID-19 (dated by TCRdb to 2020 to 2022). Context from the whole study: TCR sequence clusters from the two donors were largely donor specific. In a couple of donors, T-cell clones that expanded and contracted after mild COVID-19 were tracked by sequencing TCRalpha and TCRbeta repertoires over time. Two young, previously healthy adult volunteers, one female and one male, were included in the cohort. Overall study outcomes, separate from this receptor: The detection of some responding clones in pre-infection memory suggests that pre-existing cross-reactive memory T cells joined the SARS-CoV-2 response. Contracting CD4+ clones were found mainly in CM and EM memory subsets, while CD8+ clones were enriched in EMRA. The second-wave clones that peaked on day 37 were not confirmed to be SARS-CoV-2 specific. Only two mild cases were covered by the study, and larger cohorts that include severe cases with pre-infection samples were considered necessary. Clones contracting from day 15 to 85 had balanced CD4/CD8 phenotypes, while a second wave expanding from day 15 to 37 was biased towards CD4+.

Ficoll-Paque density gradient centrifugation was used to isolate PBMCs. The sequencing machine was an Illumina NovaSeq 6000. TCRalpha and TCRbeta cDNA libraries were constructed by 5'RACE with constant-segment primers, with sample barcodes and unique molecular identifiers being introduced. Trizol reagent was used to extract RNA from every sample. Libraries were amplified in two PCR steps, with a second sample barcode and Illumina TruSeq adapters added in the second step. The libraries were sequenced on an Illumina NovaSeq using 2 x 150 bp paired-end reads. On the authors' methods: With migec v1.2.7, reads were demultiplexed and then collapsed into UMI-guided consensus sequences. Using mixcr v2.1.11, UMI consensuses were aligned to TRA and TRB V and J templates and then assembled into clonotypes. A clonotype was counted as expanded or contracted only if both edgeR and NoisET called the change significant, with noise models trained on biological replicates. For edgeR calls, a false discovery rate-adjusted p below 0.01 and a log2 fold-change threshold of 1 were applied. As an exploratory analysis of dynamics, max-normalized trajectories of the 1000 most abundant clonotypes were examined with PCA combined with hierarchical clustering. Separately sequenced CD4+ and CD8+ repertoires were used to assign the CD4 or CD8 phenotype of responding clones. The public reads were reanalyzed by TCRdb: fastp trimming at Q25, MiXCR alignment, in-frame beta chains only. Under each unique CDR3 protein, matching rows form one entry showing the most common genes and DNA. The V and J calls were not made by the authors but by TCRdb's processing. The table for this sample lists 380,000 or so distinct CDR3 sequences; around an eighth of them were counted only once. Around a fifth of the sample lies in the top ten.

The germline V gene specifies MNHEY as CDR1 and SVGEGT as CDR2. The CDR3 measures 16 amino acids from cysteine to phenylalanine. The sequence joins TRBV6-2 or TRBV6-3 to TRBJ2-2; the DNA was not used to check the table's D call, TRBD2. The sample taken for sequencing was PBMCs or a T cell subset sorted from them (not recorded which). The TCR sequence derives from a man between 18 and 35 years old who had mild COVID-19 (a few samples of this study predate the infection). The sample titles of this study are shuffled in the database, so cell type and time point are left out; the donor was told from shared clones. This receptor has the CDR3 CASSPQWGWGTGELIF.